What follows are 7 T cell receptor beta chains derived from one specimen sequenced in a study of blood T cell repertoires in COVID-19. Sequencing used immunoSEQ multiplex PCR; TCRdb keeps in-frame clones, though not all of them. The data show around 110,000 clones, around four fifths seen once. The specimen sequenced was peripheral blood. All receptors derive from a young man with acute or convalescent COVID-19.

V and J are TRBV2 and TRBJ2-5; D call uncertain. The CDR3 sequence is 13 residues long. V gave up 4 bases and J gave up 5 bases, with 11 bases separating them. The germline gives CDR1 SNHLY, CDR2 FYNNEI. The CDR3 spells CASSGRSWETQYF. CDR3 in DNA: TGTGCCAGCAGTGGTAGGAGTTGGGAGACCCAGTACTTC.

The rearrangement joins TRBV4-2 to TRBJ2-2; possibly TRBD2 for D (5 bases). Trimming pared 4 bases from V and 1 base from J, leaving 19 bases between. The CDR3 totals 18 residues. Looked up from germline, CDR1 is LGHNA and CDR2 is YNFKEQ. The CDR3 region is CASSPQLGSGENTGELFF. The CDR3 DNA sequence: TGTGCCAGCAGCCCACAACTGGGGAGCGGAGAGAACACCGGGGAGCTGTTTTTT.

The chain couples TRBV11-3 to TRBJ1-3, with 9 bases aligning to TRBD1. V dropped 7 bases and J dropped 4; count of bases not matched to a gene: 11. This CDR3 region has 16 residues. The germline CDR1 and CDR2 sequences are SGHNT and YENEEA. The CDR3 nucleotides are TGTGCCAGCATCGTTTACAGGGGGCGATCGGGAAACACCATATATTTT. As protein: CASIVYRGRSGNTIYF.

The chain carries TRBV9 and TRBJ2-3; TRBD2 aligns across 10 bases. V lost 7 bases, J lost 6 bases, and 5 bases stayed unmatched. This CDR3 region has 13 residues. CDR1 is SGDLS, CDR2 YYNGEE, per germline. The CDR3 loop is CASQSGGADTQYF. For the CDR3, the DNA is TGTGCCAGCCAGAGCGGGGGGGCTGATACGCAGTATTTT.

The J gene is TRBJ1-4, the V gene TRBV5-1, with 7 nucleotides matching TRBD1. The CDR3 sequence is 14 residues long. Germline V lookup: CDR1 SGHRS, CDR2 YFSETQ. With V trimmed by 2 bases and J by 5 bases, 3 bases remained unmatched. The CDR3 sequence: CASSFAGGNEKLFF. CDR3 coding DNA: TGCGCCAGCAGCTTCGCAGGGGGAAATGAAAAACTGTTTTTT.

V is TRBV5-1 and J is TRBJ2-3; maybe TRBD2 (5 bases). V was clipped by 4 bases and J by 2 bases, with 8 bases between them. Germline V lookup: CDR1 SGHRS, CDR2 YFSETQ. This CDR3 has 13 residues. In nucleotides, the CDR3 is TGCGCCAGCAGCCCCGGGGTCACAGATACGCAGTATTTT. It encodes CASSPGVTDTQYF.

The J gene is TRBJ1-3, the V gene TRBV7-3; 8 bases match TRBD1. The CDR3 is 15 residues long. Unmatched junction bases numbered 6, after V lost 5 bases and J lost 3 bases. Germline-derived CDR1 and CDR2 are SGHTA and FQGTGA. The CDR3 loop is CASSSGQGGGNTIYF. The CDR3 DNA reads TGTGCCAGCAGCAGCGGACAGGGAGGTGGAAACACCATATATTTT.